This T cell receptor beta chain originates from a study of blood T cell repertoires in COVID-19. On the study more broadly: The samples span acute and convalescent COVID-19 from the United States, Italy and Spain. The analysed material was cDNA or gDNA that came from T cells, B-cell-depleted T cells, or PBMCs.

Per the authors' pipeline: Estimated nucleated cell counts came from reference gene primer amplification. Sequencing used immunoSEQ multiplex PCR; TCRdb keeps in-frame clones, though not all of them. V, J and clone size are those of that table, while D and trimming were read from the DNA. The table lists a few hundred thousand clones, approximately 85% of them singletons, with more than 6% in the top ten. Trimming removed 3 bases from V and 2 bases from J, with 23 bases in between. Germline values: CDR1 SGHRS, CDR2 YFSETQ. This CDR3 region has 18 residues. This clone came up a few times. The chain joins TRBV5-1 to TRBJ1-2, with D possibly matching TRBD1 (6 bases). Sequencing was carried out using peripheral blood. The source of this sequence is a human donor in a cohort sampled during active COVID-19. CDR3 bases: TGCGCCAGCAGCTGGAAGGGCCCGGGGGGCTCCGGGAACTATGGCTACACCTTC. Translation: CASSWKGPGGSGNYGYTF.